The 21 T cell receptor beta chains below were found in one sample sequenced in a study of shared clonotypes between healthy human individuals. This table comes from immunoSEQ multiplex PCR, and its TCRdb copy is limited to in-frame clones, with some not included. The sample lists hundreds of thousands of clones, roughly 72% occurring once. The sample comprised PBMCs. Every receptor here comes from a woman between 40 and 50 years old in good health. Some clones in this sample may be carry-over from other donors' samples.

This clone was recorded once. V usage is TRBV29-1 and J usage is TRBJ1-2; a weak D match, TRBD1 (5 bases). The CDR3 is 12 residues long. CDR1 is SQVTM and CDR2 is ANQGSEA in the germline V gene. V lost 4 bases to trimming and J lost 6 bases, with 12 bases between them. DNA of the CDR3: TGCAGCGTTGGAAGTCAGGGTGATGGCTACACCTTC. This sequence encodes CSVGSQGDGYTF.

The chain employs TRBV10-3 and TRBJ1-1; D uncertain. Trimming removed 6 bases at V and 3 bases at J, with 11 bases between. Germline V gives CDR1 ENHRY, CDR2 SYGVKD. This CDR3 has 13 residues. CDR3 nucleotide sequence: TGTGCCATCAGGAGGAACCAGGACACTGAAGCTTTCTTT. Translating it yields CAIRRNQDTEAFF.

This chain links TRBV4-2 with TRBJ2-7; D call uncertain. V was cut by 4 bases and J by 0 bases, with 13 bases left in between. The CDR3 length is 15 residues. The germline CDR1 and CDR2 sequences are LGHNA and YNFKEQ. The CDR3 sequence is CASSPAYQSSYEQYF. The DNA of the CDR3 is TGTGCCAGCAGCCCAGCGTACCAGAGCTCCTACGAGCAGTACTTC.

This clone was counted at least ten times. This sequence joins TRBV5-8 and TRBJ2-1; D unclear. This CDR3 comprises 13 residues. Germline CDR1 reads SGHTS; CDR2 reads YDEGEE. The V gene lost 9 bases and the J gene lost 0 bases, with 10 bases spanning the gap. The CDR3 loop reads CATFPFSYNEQFF. CDR3 sequence (DNA): TGTGCCACCTTCCCCTTCTCCTACAATGAGCAGTTCTTC.

The chain joins TRBV5-1 to TRBJ1-2, with D maybe TRBD1 (6 bases). With 3 bases removed from V and 8 bases from J, the gap between germline ends came to 17 bases. Germline V gene data show CDR1 as SGHRS and CDR2 as YFSETQ. The CDR3 is 14 amino acids. CDR3 nucleotides: TGCGCCAGCAGCTCCTGGACAGCCGATTCCGGCTACACCTTC. Its protein is CASSSWTADSGYTF.

V gene TRBV7-3 combines with J gene TRBJ2-3; TRBD2 agrees at 9 bases. Trimming at V came to 3 bases and at J to 1 base, leaving 5 bases not matched to a gene. The CDR3 has 16 amino acids. Germline CDR1 is SGHTA and CDR2 is FQGTGA. The CDR3 DNA reads TGTGCCAGCAGCTTGGCGGGAGGGCCGGGCACAGATACGCAGTATTTT. Protein product: CASSLAGGPGTDTQYF. The whole variable domain, remainder taken from reference TRBV7-3 and TRBJ2-3, is GAGVSQTPSNKVTEKGKYVELRCDPISGHTALYWYRQSLGQGPEFLIYFQGTGAADDSGLPNDRFFAVRPEGSVSTLKIQRTERGDSAVYLCASSLAGGPGTDTQYFGPGTRLTVL.

The V and J genes are TRBV4-2 and TRBJ2-7, with 7 bases matching TRBD2. CDR1 LGHNA and CDR2 YNFKEQ come from the germline V gene. This CDR3 contains 14 residues. The trim removed 4 bases at V and 1 base at J, leaving 4 bases unmatched. The CDR3 sequence is CASSRRGGSYEQYF. CDR3 sequence (DNA): TGTGCCAGCAGCCGGCGCGGGGGTTCCTACGAGCAGTACTTC.

This chain joins TRBV2 and TRBJ2-1; the D is unclear. Trimming removed 6 bases at V and 2 bases at J, with 8 bases between. The CDR3 is 13 amino acids. Germline V gene sequence: CDR1 SNHLY, CDR2 FYNNEI. Here the CDR3 DNA reads TGTGCCAGCAGAGTGGGAACCTACAATGAGCAGTTCTTC. Residues: CASRVGTYNEQFF.

The chain recombines TRBV5-5 with TRBJ1-2, with 11 nucleotides matching TRBD1. The CDR3 is 15 amino acids. Germline V CDR1 and CDR2: SGHKS, YYEKEE (reference sequence). J lost 4 bases, V lost 0 bases, and 2 bases had no gene match. CDR3 region: CASSLVDRGLYGYTF. The CDR3 DNA reads as TGTGCCAGCAGCTTGGTGGACAGGGGGCTCTATGGCTACACCTTC.

This clone was detected only a few times. Other DNA sequences from this sample encode an identical CDR3 as well. V is TRBV28 and J is TRBJ2-7; 8 bases line up with TRBD1. This CDR3 is 13 amino acids long. CDR1 is MDHEN and CDR2 is SYDVKM in the germline V gene. V dropped 8 bases and J dropped 7; count of bases not matched to a gene: 10. The CDR3 sequence: CASRGQGSKEQYF. CDR3 nucleotide sequence: TGTGCCAGCCGAGGACAGGGTTCGAAGGAGCAGTACTTC.

The chain combines TRBV5-6 with TRBJ2-7; 10 nucleotides match TRBD2. This CDR3 has 15 amino acids. Germline CDR1 SGHDT, CDR2 YYEEEE. Trimming cost V 4 bases and J 0 bases; bases outside gene matches: 4. CDR3: CASSGGLANSYEQYF. The CDR3 DNA is TGTGCCAGCAGCGGGGGACTAGCGAACTCCTACGAGCAGTACTTC.

This clone was seen once. The CDR3 loop is CASSQRAGGIEQYF. The DNA of the CDR3 is TGTGCCAGCAGCCAACGGGCAGGGGGCATTGAGCAGTACTTC. The rearrangement links TRBV14 to TRBJ2-7, with 8 bases matching TRBD1. The CDR3 is made up of 14 amino acids. V trimming: 2 bases; J trimming: 7 bases; junction bases outside the gene matches: 7. Germline-derived CDR1 and CDR2 are SGHDN and FVKESK.

This clone was detected only a few times. The chain is built from TRBV10-3 and TRBJ1-5, with 7 bases aligning to TRBD1. The CDR3 has 15 residues. The V gene's germline CDR1 is ENHRY and CDR2 SYGVKD. Trimming removed 0 bases from V and 7 bases from J; junction bases left unmatched: 6. CDR3 sequence: CAISESRAGGQPQHF. As DNA, the CDR3 is TGTGCCATCAGTGAGTCGCGGGCAGGGGGACAGCCCCAGCATTTT.

The chain is built from TRBV29-1 and TRBJ2-1; a weak D match, TRBD1 (6 bases). Germline V gene lookup returns CDR1 SQVTM and CDR2 ANQGSEA. The CDR3 runs to 11 residues. Deletions cut 6 bases from V and 5 bases from J, with 8 bases between. The CDR3 loop is CSVGHNNEQFF. The CDR3 DNA reads as TGCAGCGTGGGACACAACAATGAGCAGTTCTTC.

A remark on this clone: With only one base between it and a far larger clone, this is likely a read error. This same CDR3 is encoded by further DNA sequences in the sample. The chain combines TRBV5-1 with TRBJ2-6; no clear D. The CDR3 runs to 18 residues. Germline V gives CDR1 SGHRS, CDR2 YFSETQ. CDR3 loop: CASSLGVVDTSGANVLTF. DNA for the CDR3: TGTGCCAGCAGCTTGGGCGTTGTAGATACCTCTGGGGCCAACGTCCTGACTTTC.

The rearrangement uses TRBV27 and TRBJ2-7; D tentatively reads TRBD1 or TRBD2 (5 bases each). CDR3 length: 15 residues. Between the trimmed V and J ends, which lost 3 bases and 2 bases, there was a span of 14 bases. Germline CDR1 and CDR2: MNHEY and SMNVEV (reference sequence). CDR3 in amino acids: CASSLARDGAYEQYF. CDR3 DNA: TGTGCCAGCAGTTTGGCCCGGGACGGCGCCTACGAGCAGTACTTC.

This clone was counted a few times. This chain connects TRBV9 to TRBJ1-3; a weak D match, TRBD1 (6 bases). The germline gives CDR1 SGDLS, CDR2 YYNGEE. Trimming shortened V by 3 bases and J by 2 bases, and 15 bases separated the two germline ends. The CDR3 spans 16 residues. The CDR3 here is CASSGGTSGPGNTIYF. The CDR3 DNA reads as TGTGCCAGCAGCGGCGGGACAAGTGGGCCTGGAAACACCATATATTTT.

This clone was seen just once. The V call is TRBV30, the J call TRBJ2-1; tentatively, D is TRBD1 or TRBD2 (5 bases each). The V end was cut by 2 bases, the J end by 0 bases, with 8 bases between. The CDR3 contains 14 residues. Germline V gives CDR1 GTSNPN, CDR2 SVGIG (reference sequence). CDR3 nucleotides: TGTGCCTGGAGTCCCGGGACCTCCTACAATGAGCAGTTCTTC. Protein sequence: CAWSPGTSYNEQFF.

This clone came up a few times. V gene TRBV7-3 combines with J gene TRBJ2-2, with 7 bases that match TRBD2. V gave up 2 bases and J gave up 4 bases; unmatched junction bases: 7. CDR3 size: 16 residues. CDR1 is SGHTA, CDR2 FQGTGA, per germline. CDR3 coding DNA: TGTGCCAGCAGCTTATCCTCGGGAGGCGGCACCGGGGAGCTGTTTTTT. Its protein product is CASSLSSGGGTGELFF.

V gene TRBV11-2 combines with J gene TRBJ2-3, with 7 bases identical to TRBD2. CDR3 length: 16 residues. The trim removed 2 bases at V and 0 bases at J, leaving 5 bases unmatched. Germline lookup yields CDR1 SGHAT and CDR2 FQNNGV. The CDR3 loop reads CASSLWASGSTDTQYF. Written as DNA, the CDR3 is TGTGCCAGCAGCTTATGGGCTAGCGGTAGCACAGATACGCAGTATTTT.

This clone occurred a few times. The J gene is TRBJ2-3, the V gene TRBV10-3, with 10 bases lining up with TRBD2. Germline trimming cut 6 bases from V and 3 bases from J; bases unmatched to any gene: 6. This CDR3 spans 15 amino acids. Germline V gene sequence: CDR1 ENHRY, CDR2 SYGVKD. The CDR3 nucleotides read TGTGCCATCAGCCCTAGCGGGAGTAGGACAGATACGCAGTATTTT. Its translation is CAISPSGSRTDTQYF.